This T cell receptor beta chain was captured by sequencing in a study of cytomegalovirus exposure and HLA in healthy donors. Study as a whole: Prior work identified under 130 million unique TCR beta sequences in 150 million to 200 million T cells.

PCR amplification relied on 60 Vbeta primers (plus 13 Jbeta primers). Profiling relied on immunoSEQ multiplex PCR, and the TCRdb table lists in-frame clones only, not all of them. This sample carries some 170,000 clones, roughly 80% of them seen once, and the ten largest clones take roughly 1.3%. The sequence was obtained from a woman aged 45-65 years in good health and CMV-seronegative. Sequencing was performed on PBMCs.

The CDR3 is CASSPPGSRYEQYF. In DNA form, the CDR3 reads TGTGCCAGCTCACCACCCGGTTCCCGCTACGAGCAGTACTTC. The gene calls are TRBV18 and TRBJ2-7; D is uncertain. The CDR3 extends over 14 amino acids. V lost 0 bases and J lost 3, with 9 bases in between. CDR1 KGHSH and CDR2 LQKENI come from the germline V gene. The full variable domain, in which reference TRBV18 and TRBJ2-7 provide the parts outside the CDR3, is NAGVMQNPRHLVRRRGQEARLRCSPMKGHSHVYWYRQLPEEGLKFMVYLQKENIIDESGMPKERFSAEFPKEGPSILRIQQVVRGDSAAYFCASSPPGSRYEQYFGPGTRLTVT.